Listed here is a single T cell receptor (beta chain). What it binds is unknown. These data are taken from a study of CD4 T cells in relation to SARS-CoV-2 and coronaviruses. About the research overall: PBMCs were cultured with antigen for less than twelve days before TCR beta sequencing. The negative reference was HIV-1 Nef peptide pool or peptide-free culture. The restricting HLA molecule for shared crossreactive spike epitopes was mapped.

Unexposed donor CD4+ T cells date from about 2011-2018, before the COVID-19 pandemic. Isolation of CD4+ T cells took place after approximately 11 days in culture. CDR3 size: 15 residues. V lost 6 bases and J lost 7; bases outside the gene matches: 6. CDR1 and CDR2 from the germline V gene are MRHNA and SNTAGT. Study observations and caveats: Crossreactive clones expanded significantly less to SARS-CoV-2 than monoreactive clones.

Generated by immunoSEQ multiplex PCR, the TCRdb table keeps only in-frame clones and is missing some. This table holds roughly 25,000 clones, roughly four fifths found once. V and J are TRBV6-4 and TRBJ2-1, with TRBD2 identical over 13 bases. This TCR came from a human donor in good health. Sequencing was performed on CD4+ T cells from PBMCs, cultured in vitro. The CDR3 is CASSSLAGGGNEQFF. CDR3 sequence (DNA): TGTGCCAGCAGCTCACTAGCGGGAGGGGGGAATGAGCAGTTCTTC.